Shown below are 18 T cell receptor beta chains from a single sample sequenced in a study of beta chain features in type 1 diabetes. General study results and limits: There was a moderate but significant shortening of TCRB CDR3s in all four CD4+ subsets of Type 1 diabetes patients.

The whole isolated RNA underwent reverse transcription, so sequencing captured expressed TCRB transcripts. Sequencing was performed with immunoSEQ multiplex PCR; in TCRdb, only in-frame clones are kept and a portion is missing. The sample has 200,000 to 300,000 clones, about a tenth seen once; the top ten hold more than 0.015%. No antigen is known for these receptors. Input material: naive CD4+ T cells from blood. The origin of the receptors is a man aged 25-45 years with type 1 diabetes.

J is TRBJ2-1 and V is TRBV18; D is unclear. The germline V gene has CDR1 KGHSH and CDR2 LQKENI. CDR3 length: 12 amino acids. The V end lost 3 bases, the J end lost 6 bases, and 6 bases lay between the germline ends. CDR3 nucleotide sequence: TGTGCCAGCTCACCCCTCCGCAATGAGCAGTTCTTC. This codes for CASSPLRNEQFF.

There are a few counts of this clone. The chain links TRBV4-1 to TRBJ1-4; D is uncertain. This CDR3 spans 11 amino acids. Looked up from germline, CDR1 is MGHRA and CDR2 is YSYEKL. Trimming took off 4 bases at V and 10 bases at J, with 7 bases between the two ends. Written as DNA, the CDR3 is TGCGCCAGCAGCCTCTCCGGAAAACTGTTTTTT. Encoded protein: CASSLSGKLFF.

This clone was seen a few times. The rearrangement uses TRBV4-3 and TRBJ2-5; TRBD2 might be the D (5 bases). This CDR3 region has 16 residues. V dropped 0 bases and J dropped 3 bases, with 14 bases sitting between them. Germline CDR1 is LGHNA and CDR2 is YSLEER. In DNA, the CDR3 is TGCGCCAGCAGCCAAGATCCCGGGATGGGTGAAGAGACCCAGTACTTC. Translated: CASSQDPGMGEETQYF.

The chain employs TRBV9 and TRBJ2-1; 9 bases line up with TRBD2. The CDR3 sequence is 16 residues long. Germline V CDR1 and CDR2: SGDLS, YYNGEE. Trimming cost V 3 bases and J 0 bases; bases outside gene matches: 4. Here the CDR3 reads CASSELAGSSYNEQFF. Written as DNA, the CDR3 is TGTGCCAGCAGCGAGCTAGCGGGGAGCTCCTACAATGAGCAGTTCTTC.

The V call is TRBV5-1, the J call TRBJ2-7; weak D call: TRBD1 (6 bases). Germline-derived CDR1 and CDR2 are SGHRS and YFSETQ. The CDR3 spans 14 residues. Trimming shortened V by 0 bases and J by 7 bases, and 14 bases separated the two germline ends. CDR3 nucleotide sequence: TGCGCCAGCAGCTTGGTGGACAGATCCCGGGAGCAGTACTTC. Amino acids: CASSLVDRSREQYF.

A word on this clone: The same CDR3 can be traced to other DNA sequences in this sample. The chain uses TRBV5-1 and TRBJ2-3; D not resolved. Trimming stripped 0 bases from V and 1 base from J, with 3 bases between. The V gene's germline CDR1 is SGHRS and CDR2 YFSETQ. The CDR3 loop spans 13 amino acids. The DNA of the CDR3 is TGCGCCAGCAGCTTGGCGGGCACAGATACGCAGTATTTT. Protein sequence: CASSLAGTDTQYF.

The rearrangement joins TRBV7-3 to TRBJ2-3; D is perhaps TRBD2 (6 bases). Per germline, CDR1 SGHTA and CDR2 FQGTGA. This CDR3 is built from 14 residues. V gave up 3 bases and J gave up 1 base, with 8 bases separating them. The CDR3 spells CASSFSSGTDTQYF. In nucleotides, the CDR3 is TGTGCCAGCAGCTTTTCTAGCGGCACAGATACGCAGTATTTT. Drawing the rest from reference TRBV7-3 and TRBJ2-3, the complete variable domain is GAGVSQTPSNKVTEKGKYVELRCDPISGHTALYWYRQSLGQGPEFLIYFQGTGAADDSGLPNDRFFAVRPEGSVSTLKIQRTERGDSAVYLCASSFSSGTDTQYFGPGTRLTVL.

The CDR3 DNA reads as TGTGCCAGCTCCCACGGGTTCACCGGGGAGCTGTTTTTT. It yields the protein CASSHGFTGELFF. The gene calls are TRBV25-1 and TRBJ2-2; no definite D call. Between the trimmed V and J ends, which lost 8 bases and 4 bases, there was a span of 11 bases. The CDR3 is 13 residues long. Per germline, CDR1 MGHDK and CDR2 SYGVNS.

This clone was detected only a few times. The chain combines TRBV30 with TRBJ2-1, with 9 bases lining up with TRBD2. V trimming: 2 bases; J trimming: 10 bases; junction bases outside the gene matches: 9. The germline gives CDR1 GTSNPN, CDR2 SVGIG (reference sequence). This CDR3 comprises 14 residues. The CDR3 nucleotides read TGTGCCTGGAGTAGACTAGCGGCTCACGGGGAGCAGTTCTTC. Its translation is CAWSRLAAHGEQFF.

The chain uses TRBV7-9 and TRBJ2-6; D might be TRBD1 (6 bases). CDR1 SEHNR and CDR2 FQNEAQ come from the germline V gene (reference sequence). Trimming took off 1 base at V and 6 bases at J, with 16 bases between the two ends. The CDR3 covers 17 residues. This CDR3 reads CASSLVPNREEANVLTF. CDR3 coding DNA: TGTGCCAGCAGCTTAGTCCCCAACAGGGAAGAGGCCAACGTCCTGACTTTC. Variable domain in full (rest from reference TRBV7-9 and TRBJ2-6): DTGVSQNPRHKITKRGQNVTFRCDPISEHNRLYWYRQTLGQGPEFLTYFQNEAQLEKSRLLSDRFSAERPKGSFSTLEIQRTEQGDSAMYLCASSLVPNREEANVLTFGAGSRLTVL.

This clone was found a few times. This chain connects TRBV19 to TRBJ1-5, with 7 bases matching TRBD1. The CDR3 is 15 residues long. Germline V CDR1 and CDR2: LNHDA, SQIVND (reference sequence). J lost 3 bases, V lost 3 bases, and 5 bases had no gene match. CDR3: CASSIRDRSNQPQHF. The CDR3 DNA reads TGTGCCAGTAGTATCCGGGACAGATCCAATCAGCCCCAGCATTTT.

There are a few counts of this clone. V usage is TRBV5-4 and J usage is TRBJ2-7, with 7 bases identical to TRBD2. The J segment lost 4 bases and the V segment lost 4 bases, leaving 17 bases of the junction unmatched. The germline gives CDR1 SGHNT, CDR2 YYREEE (reference sequence). The CDR3 is 17 amino acids. In DNA form, the CDR3 reads TGTGCCAGCAGCCCAACTAACGAGGCATCTAGCGGTTACGAGCAGTACTTC. Its translation is CASSPTNEASSGYEQYF.

This clone has a handful of counts. The rearrangement joins TRBV5-4 to TRBJ2-5; 9 bases fit TRBD2. Germline V gene sequence: CDR1 SGHNT, CDR2 YYREEE (reference sequence). Trimming at V came to 2 bases and at J to 4 bases, leaving 12 bases not matched to a gene. The CDR3 runs to 17 residues. The CDR3 reads CASSFWARRGGGETQYF. Here the CDR3 DNA reads TGTGCCAGCAGCTTCTGGGCACGGCGGGGGGGTGGAGAGACCCAGTACTTC. Looking up the rest from reference TRBV5-4 and TRBJ2-5 gives the full variable domain: ETGVTQSPTHLIKTRGQQVTLRCSSQSGHNTVSWYQQALGQGPQFIFQYYREEENGRGNFPPRFSGLQFPNYSSELNVNALELDDSALYLCASSFWARRGGGETQYFGPGTRLLVL.

This clone was recorded a few times. This chain uses TRBV9 with TRBJ2-1, with D uncertain. The CDR3 consists of 13 residues. V lost 0 bases to trimming and J lost 6 bases, with 7 bases between them. CDR1 and CDR2 (germline): SGDLS, YYNGEE. The CDR3 DNA is TGTGCCAGCAGCGTAGACTATGCCAATGAGCAGTTCTTC. It yields the protein CASSVDYANEQFF.

This rearrangement joins TRBV5-4 to TRBJ2-5; TRBD2 aligns across 12 bases. CDR3 length: 16 residues. J gave up 4 bases and V 4 bases, and 8 bases lay outside the gene matches. Germline assignment: CDR1 SGHNT and CDR2 YYREEE (reference sequence). The CDR3 DNA reads as TGTGCCAGCAGCGGAGGACTAGCGGGGCCTGGAGAGACCCAGTACTTC. Translation gives CASSGGLAGPGETQYF.

The gene calls are TRBV30 and TRBJ2-7, with D perhaps TRBD1 (6 bases). In germline, CDR1 is GTSNPN, CDR2 SVGIG (reference sequence). V lost 5 bases and J lost 6, with 14 bases in between. This CDR3 is 12 amino acids long. The CDR3 DNA reads TGTGCCTGGGGGGCAGGGGCCGTCGAGCAGTACTTC. Translated: CAWGAGAVEQYF. Full variable domain (outside the CDR3, taken from reference TRBV30 and TRBJ2-7): SQTIHQWPATLVQPVGSPLSLECTVEGTSNPNLYWYRQAAGRGLQLLFYSVGIGQISSEVPQNLSASRPQDRQFILSSKKLLLSDSGFYLCAWGAGAVEQYFGPGTRLTVT.

The gene calls are TRBV7-2 and TRBJ2-1; D uncertain. The CDR3 is 12 amino acids. Germline CDR1 is SGHTA and CDR2 is FQGNSA. The V gene lost 1 base and the J gene lost 15 bases, with 13 bases spanning the gap. CDR3 loop: CASSLVGLLPFF. The CDR3, as DNA: TGTGCCAGCAGCTTAGTTGGGCTCCTTCCGTTCTTC. Supplemented by reference TRBV7-2 and TRBJ2-1, the full variable domain reads GAGVSQSPSNKVTEKGKDVELRCDPISGHTALYWYRQSLGQGLEFLIYFQGNSAPDKSGLPSDRFSAERTGGSVSTLTIQRTQQEDSAVYLCASSLVGLLPFFGPGTRLTVL.

This clone was seen a few times. This rearrangement joins TRBV15 to TRBJ1-1; tentative D call: TRBD1 (6 bases). Germline loops: CDR1 LNHNV, CDR2 YYDKDF (reference sequence). The CDR3 extends over 15 amino acids. V lost 4 bases and J 1 base, leaving 13 bases between the germline ends. The CDR3 region is CATSTRAGANTEAFF. The CDR3 DNA is TGTGCCACCAGCACCCGAGCAGGGGCGAACACTGAAGCTTTCTTT.